These 2 T cell receptor beta chains came from one sample sequenced in a study of Graves' ophthalmopathy and Graves' hyperthyroidism. From RNA, the CDR3 regions of TCR beta chains were amplified and sequenced. HTBI primers were used in a first-round RT-PCR, which preceded a second-round multiplex PCR. TCRdb used MiXCR to reprocess the multiplex PCR reads, holding one entry per CDR3 protein. The data hold around 1,200,000 distinct CDR3 sequences, with 35% to 45% observed a single time. Sequenced sample: peripheral blood or thyroid tissue (not recorded which). These receptors were collected from an adult man with Graves' hyperthyroidism.

This rearrangement joins TRBV29-1 to TRBJ1-2; perhaps TRBD1 as D (5 bases). V lost 6 bases, J lost 3 bases, and 14 bases lay in between. This CDR3 has 13 residues. Germline values: CDR1 SQVTM, CDR2 ANQGSEA. The CDR3 reads CSVRKTGDYGYTF. Written as DNA, the CDR3 is TGCAGCGTAAGAAAAACGGGGGACTATGGCTACACCTTC.

This clonotype was seen many times. This sequence joins TRBV5-1 and TRBJ2-5, with 9 positions matching TRBD1. The V segment lost 5 bases and the J segment 5 bases; nucleotides outside the gene matches: 10. Germline CDR1 reads SGHRS; CDR2 reads YFSETQ. CDR3 length: 15 amino acids. The CDR3, as DNA: TGCGCCAGCAGGGGGACAGGGAATTTATTGGAGACCCAGTACTTC. Translation gives CASRGTGNLLETQYF.